This TCR beta chain is from a study of cytomegalovirus exposure and HLA in healthy donors. The CDR3 length is 16 residues. CDR1 is LNHNV, CDR2 YYDKDF, per germline (reference sequence). Trimming pared 0 bases from V and 0 bases from J, leaving 9 bases between. Clones were read by immunoSEQ multiplex PCR, and TCRdb kept only the in-frame ones, dropping some. The sample includes around 220,000 clones, around 80% of them seen just once. Material for sequencing was PBMCs. This chain links TRBV15 with TRBJ2-1; D tentatively reads TRBD1 or TRBD2 (6 bases each). This sequence originates from a woman aged 25 to 39 in good health and CMV-seropositive. The CDR3 here is CATSRDRGVSYNEQFF. CDR3 bases: TGTGCCACCAGCAGAGATAGGGGGGTCTCCTACAATGAGCAGTTCTTC.